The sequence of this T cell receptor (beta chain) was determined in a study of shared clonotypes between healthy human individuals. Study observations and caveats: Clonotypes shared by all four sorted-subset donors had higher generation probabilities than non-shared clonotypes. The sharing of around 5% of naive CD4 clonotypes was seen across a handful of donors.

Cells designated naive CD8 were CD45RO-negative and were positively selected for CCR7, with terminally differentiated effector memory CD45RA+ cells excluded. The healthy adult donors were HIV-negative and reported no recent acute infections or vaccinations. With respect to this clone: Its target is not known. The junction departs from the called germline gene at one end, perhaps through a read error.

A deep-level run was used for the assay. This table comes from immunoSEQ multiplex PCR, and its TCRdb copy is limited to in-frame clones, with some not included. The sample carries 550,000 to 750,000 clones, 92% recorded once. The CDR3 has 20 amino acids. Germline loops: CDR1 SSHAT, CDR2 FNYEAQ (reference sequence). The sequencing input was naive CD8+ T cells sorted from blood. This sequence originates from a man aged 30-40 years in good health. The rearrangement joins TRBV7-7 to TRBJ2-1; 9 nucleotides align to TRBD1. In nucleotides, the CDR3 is TGTGCTAGCAGCTTAGTATCAAGCGGGACAGGGAATATCTCCTACAATGAGCAGTTCTTC. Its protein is CASSLVSSGTGNISYNEQFF.